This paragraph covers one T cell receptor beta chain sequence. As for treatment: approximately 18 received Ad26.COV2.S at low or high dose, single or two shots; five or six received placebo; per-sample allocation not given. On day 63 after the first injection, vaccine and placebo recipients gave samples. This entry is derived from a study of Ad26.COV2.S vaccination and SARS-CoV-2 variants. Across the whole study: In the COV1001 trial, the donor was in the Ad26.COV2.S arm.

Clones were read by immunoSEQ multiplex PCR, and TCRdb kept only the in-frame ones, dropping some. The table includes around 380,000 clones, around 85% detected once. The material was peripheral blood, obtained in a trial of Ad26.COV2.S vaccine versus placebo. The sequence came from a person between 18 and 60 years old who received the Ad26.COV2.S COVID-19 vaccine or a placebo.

The CDR3 reads CATSKGQTDTQYF. In DNA, the CDR3 is TGTGCCACCAGCAAAGGACAGACAGATACGCAGTATTTT. The rearrangement joins TRBV15 to TRBJ2-3; tentative D call: TRBD1 (6 bases). Deletions cut 4 bases from V and 3 bases from J, with 8 bases between. Looked up from germline, CDR1 is LNHNV and CDR2 is YYDKDF (reference sequence). The CDR3 has 13 residues.